The rows below give T cell receptor beta chains drawn from one sample of a study of T cell changes during pregnancy in multiple sclerosis. Using immunoSEQ multiplex PCR, the repertoire was profiled, and TCRdb retains in-frame clones only, with some absent. The data show about 47,000 clones, around 89% seen once. Sequencing used CD8+ T cells from peripheral blood mononuclear cells, obtained in the second trimester of pregnancy. Receptors originate from a female donor with multiple sclerosis, enrolled in a pregnancy study. CDR3s include the opening cysteine and the closing phenylalanine or tryptophan. A D gene is named only where the DNA matches it firmly. For some rows the clone size is stated as once, few or many, or as a class when expanded; others skip it.

v_call	clone_size	j_call	d_call	cdr3_aa	cdr3_nt
TRBV11-2	.	TRBJ2-7	.	CASGPQGQDGDEQYF	TGTGCCAGCGGACCACAGGGCCAGGACGGGGACGAGCAGTACTTC
TRBV15	.	TRBJ1-4	TRBD1	CATSRVTGTANEKLFF	TGTGCCACCAGCAGAGTCACCGGGACAGCTAATGAAAAACTGTTTTTT
TRBV5-8	.	TRBJ2-7	.	CASGEVAQGGTYEQYF	TGTGCCAGCGGAGAGGTCGCGCAGGGGGGCACCTACGAGCAGTACTTC
TRBV7-2	few	TRBJ1-5	.	CASSLVQGNQPQHF	TGTGCCAGCAGCTTAGTGCAGGGTAATCAGCCCCAGCATTTT
TRBV6-6	.	TRBJ2-2	TRBD2	CASGTGGTGELFF	TGTGCCAGCGGGACGGGGGGCACCGGGGAGCTGTTTTTT
TRBV2	.	TRBJ2-7	.	CACGTTYEQYF	TGTGCCTGTGGGACAACCTACGAGCAGTACTTC
TRBV5-4	once	TRBJ1-1	.	CASSLQDNTEAFF	TGTGCCAGCAGCCTACAGGACAACACTGAAGCTTTCTTT
TRBV6-1	.	TRBJ1-1	.	CASSEFEGGEDTEAFF	TGTGCCAGCAGTGAATTTGAAGGGGGAGAGGACACTGAAGCTTTCTTT
TRBV4-1	.	TRBJ2-5	.	CASSQDTGTQYF	TGCGCCAGCAGCCAAGATACGGGGACCCAGTACTTC
TRBV9	.	TRBJ1-1	.	CASSVGGGDTEAFF	TGTGCCAGCAGCGTAGGAGGGGGGGACACTGAAGCTTTCTTT
TRBV7-3	.	TRBJ2-1	.	CASPIEGGLYNEQFF	TGTGCCAGCCCCATTGAGGGCGGGCTCTACAATGAGCAGTTCTTC
TRBV9	.	TRBJ2-7	TRBD1	CASSAGTATYEQYF	TGTGCCAGCAGCGCCGGGACAGCTACCTACGAGCAGTACTTC
TRBV11-1	.	TRBJ1-1	.	CASSLAATNTEAFF	TGTGCCAGCAGCTTAGCGGCAACGAACACTGAAGCTTTCTTT
TRBV6-5	few	TRBJ2-7	TRBD1	CASSYGTGTYEQYF	TGTGCCAGCAGTTACGGGACAGGAACCTACGAGCAGTACTTC
TRBV7-9	.	TRBJ2-3	TRBD2	CASSLAAGGPSDTQYF	TGTGCCAGCAGCTTAGCAGCGGGGGGGCCATCAGATACGCAGTATTTT
TRBV19	.	TRBJ2-7	.	CASSMMGTSYEQYF	TGTGCCAGTAGTATGATGGGCACCTCCTACGAGCAGTACTTC